Presented here are 3 T cell receptor beta chains from one specimen sequenced in a study of human T cells and chemical hapten exposure. The time point: patch test 2, 6 weeks after DPC sensitization. Specified treatment: therapeutic diphenylcyclopropenone sensitization with weekly scalp DPC. TCRdb re-analysed the RACE reads in MiXCR, keeping a single row per CDR3 protein. The data contain some 42,000 distinct CDR3 sequences, around 9% of them singletons. This specimen consisted of whole blood, obtained in connection with sensitization to the hapten diphenylcyclopropenone (DPC). The receptors come from a woman aged 40 to 50 with alopecia areata. Some clones in this sample may be carry-over from other donors' samples.

This clonotype was found many times. This sequence joins TRBV6-1 and TRBJ1-5; 8 bases agree with TRBD1. Germline CDR1 MNHNS, CDR2 SASEGT. Losses at the gene ends were 3 bases for V and 6 bases for J; bases not matched to a gene: 4. The CDR3 has 14 amino acids. The CDR3 coding sequence is TGTGCCAGCAGTGAGGCAGGGGGCAGTCAGCCCCAGCATTTT. It yields the protein CASSEAGGSQPQHF.

Many counts were recorded for this clonotype. J is TRBJ1-5 and V is TRBV12-3 or TRBV12-4, with unresolved D. The CDR3 has 13 residues. V lost 3 bases, J lost 4 bases, and 7 bases lay in between. CDR3 nucleotides: TGTGCCAGCAGTTTCGGGCAGAATCAGCCCCAGCATTTT. Translation gives CASSFGQNQPQHF.

This clonotype is categorized as medium-sized. V and J are TRBV6-4 and TRBJ2-2, with D hard to call. Germline V gene lookup returns CDR1 MRHNA and CDR2 SNTAGT. V shed 3 bases and J shed 3 bases, with 5 bases lying between them. The CDR3 loop spans 13 amino acids. For the CDR3, the DNA is TGTGCCAGCAGTGAGGCAGACACCGGGGAGCTGTTTTTT. Translating it yields CASSEADTGELFF.